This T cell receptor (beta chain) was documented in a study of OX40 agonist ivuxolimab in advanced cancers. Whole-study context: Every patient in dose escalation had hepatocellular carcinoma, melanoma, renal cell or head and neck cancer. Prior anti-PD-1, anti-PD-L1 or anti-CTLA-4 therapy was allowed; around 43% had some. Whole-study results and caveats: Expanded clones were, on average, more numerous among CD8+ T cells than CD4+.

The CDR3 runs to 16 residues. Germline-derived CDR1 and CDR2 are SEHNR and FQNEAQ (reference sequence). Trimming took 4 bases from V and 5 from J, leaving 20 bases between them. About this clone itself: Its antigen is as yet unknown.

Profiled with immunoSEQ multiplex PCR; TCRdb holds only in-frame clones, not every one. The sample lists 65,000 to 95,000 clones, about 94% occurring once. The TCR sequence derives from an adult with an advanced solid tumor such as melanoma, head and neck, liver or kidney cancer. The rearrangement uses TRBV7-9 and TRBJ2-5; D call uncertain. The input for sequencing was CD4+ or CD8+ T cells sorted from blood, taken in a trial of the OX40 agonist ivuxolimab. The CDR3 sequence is CASSSPLTRYRETQYF. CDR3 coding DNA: TGTGCCAGCAGCTCCCCCCTAACACGATACCGGGAGACCCAGTACTTC. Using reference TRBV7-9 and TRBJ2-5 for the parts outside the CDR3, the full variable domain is DTGVSQNPRHKITKRGQNVTFRCDPISEHNRLYWYRQTLGQGPEFLTYFQNEAQLEKSRLLSDRFSAERPKGSFSTLEIQRTEQGDSAMYLCASSSPLTRYRETQYFGPGTRLLVL.